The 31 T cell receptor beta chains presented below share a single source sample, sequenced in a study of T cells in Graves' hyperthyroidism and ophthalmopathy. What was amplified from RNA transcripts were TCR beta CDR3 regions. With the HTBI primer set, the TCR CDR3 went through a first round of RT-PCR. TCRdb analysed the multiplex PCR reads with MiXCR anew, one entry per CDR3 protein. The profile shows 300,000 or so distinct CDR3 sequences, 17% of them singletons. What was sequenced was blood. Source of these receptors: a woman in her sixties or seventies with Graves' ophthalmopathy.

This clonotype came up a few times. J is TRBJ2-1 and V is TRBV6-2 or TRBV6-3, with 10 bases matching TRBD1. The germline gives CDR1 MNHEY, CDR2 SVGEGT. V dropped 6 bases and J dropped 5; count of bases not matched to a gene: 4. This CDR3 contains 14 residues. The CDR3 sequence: CASRQGTGDNEQFF. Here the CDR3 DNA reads TGTGCCAGCAGACAGGGGACAGGGGACAATGAGCAGTTCTTC.

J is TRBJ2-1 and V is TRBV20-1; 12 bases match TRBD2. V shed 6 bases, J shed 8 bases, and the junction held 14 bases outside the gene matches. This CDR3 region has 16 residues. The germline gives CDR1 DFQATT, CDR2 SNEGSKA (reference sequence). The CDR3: CSARSSGRGLGDEQFF. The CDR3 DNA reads TGCAGTGCCCGGTCTAGCGGGAGGGGACTTGGGGATGAGCAGTTCTTC.

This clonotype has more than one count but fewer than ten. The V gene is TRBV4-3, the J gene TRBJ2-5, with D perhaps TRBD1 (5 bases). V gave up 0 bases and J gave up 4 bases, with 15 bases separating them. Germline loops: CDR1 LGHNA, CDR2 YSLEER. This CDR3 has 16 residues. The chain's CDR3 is CASSQDPPQGGETQYF. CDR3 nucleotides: TGCGCCAGCAGCCAAGATCCCCCCCAGGGCGGAGAGACCCAGTACTTC.

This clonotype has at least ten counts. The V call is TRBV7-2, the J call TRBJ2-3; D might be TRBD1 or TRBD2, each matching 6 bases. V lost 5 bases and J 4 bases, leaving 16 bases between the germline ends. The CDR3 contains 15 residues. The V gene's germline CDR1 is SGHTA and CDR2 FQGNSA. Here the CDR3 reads CASSPSAGGSDTQYF. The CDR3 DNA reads TGTGCCAGCAGCCCCTCGGCCGGGGGCTCAGATACGCAGTATTTT.

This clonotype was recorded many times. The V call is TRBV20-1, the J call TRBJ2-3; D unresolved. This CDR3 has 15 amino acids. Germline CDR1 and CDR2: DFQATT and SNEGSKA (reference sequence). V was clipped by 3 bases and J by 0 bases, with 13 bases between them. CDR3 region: CSARLPDRSTDTQYF. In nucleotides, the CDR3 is TGCAGTGCTAGGTTGCCAGACCGAAGCACAGATACGCAGTATTTT.

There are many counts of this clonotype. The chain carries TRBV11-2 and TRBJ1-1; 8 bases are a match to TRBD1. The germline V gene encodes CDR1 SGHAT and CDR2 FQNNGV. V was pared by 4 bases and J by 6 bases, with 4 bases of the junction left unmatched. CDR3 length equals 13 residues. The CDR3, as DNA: TGTGCCAGCAGCTCTAACAGGGGGGCTGAAGCTTTCTTT. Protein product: CASSSNRGAEAFF.

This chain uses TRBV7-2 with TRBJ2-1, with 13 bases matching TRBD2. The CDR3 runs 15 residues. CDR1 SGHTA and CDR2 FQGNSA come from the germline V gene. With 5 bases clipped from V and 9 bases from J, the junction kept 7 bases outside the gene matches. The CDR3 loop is CASSDGTSGVSEQFF. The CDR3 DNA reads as TGTGCCAGCAGCGATGGGACTAGCGGGGTTAGTGAGCAGTTCTTC.

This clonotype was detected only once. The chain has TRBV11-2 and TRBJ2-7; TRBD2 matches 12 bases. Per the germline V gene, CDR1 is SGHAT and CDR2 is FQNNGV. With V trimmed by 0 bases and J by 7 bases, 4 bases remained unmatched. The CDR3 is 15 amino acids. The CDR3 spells CASSLEASGRGEQYF. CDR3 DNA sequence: TGTGCCAGCAGCTTAGAAGCTAGCGGGAGGGGGGAGCAGTACTTC.

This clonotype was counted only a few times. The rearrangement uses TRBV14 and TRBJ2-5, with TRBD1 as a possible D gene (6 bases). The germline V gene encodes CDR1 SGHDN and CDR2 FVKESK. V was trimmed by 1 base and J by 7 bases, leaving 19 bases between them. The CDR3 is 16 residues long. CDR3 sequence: CASSQGWGRQVVTQYF. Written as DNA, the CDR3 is TGTGCCAGCAGCCAAGGATGGGGCAGACAGGTGGTGACCCAGTACTTC.

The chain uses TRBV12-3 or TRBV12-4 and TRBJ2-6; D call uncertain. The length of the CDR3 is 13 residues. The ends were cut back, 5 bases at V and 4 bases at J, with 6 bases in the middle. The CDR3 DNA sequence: TGTGCCAGCAGTCCCCTCGGGGCCAACGTCCTGACTTTC. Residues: CASSPLGANVLTF.

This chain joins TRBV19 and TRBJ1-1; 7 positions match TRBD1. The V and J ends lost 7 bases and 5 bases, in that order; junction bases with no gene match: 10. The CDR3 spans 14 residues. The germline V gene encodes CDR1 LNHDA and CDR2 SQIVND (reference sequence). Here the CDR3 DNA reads TGTGCCAGTACCATCGACAGGGAGAGGACTGAAGCTTTCTTT. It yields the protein CASTIDRERTEAFF.

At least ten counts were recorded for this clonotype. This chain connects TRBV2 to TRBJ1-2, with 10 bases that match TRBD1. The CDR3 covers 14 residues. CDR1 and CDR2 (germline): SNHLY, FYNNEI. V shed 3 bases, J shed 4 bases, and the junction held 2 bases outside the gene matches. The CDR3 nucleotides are TGTGCCAGCAGTGATGACAGGGGGCTCTATGGCTACACCTTC. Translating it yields CASSDDRGLYGYTF.

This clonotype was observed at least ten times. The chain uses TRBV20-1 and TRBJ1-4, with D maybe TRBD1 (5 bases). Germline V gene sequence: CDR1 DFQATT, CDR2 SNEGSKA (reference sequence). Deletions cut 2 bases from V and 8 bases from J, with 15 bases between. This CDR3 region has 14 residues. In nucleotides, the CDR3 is TGCAGTGCTAGAATGTTCGGGACTGGGGAAAAACTGTTTTTT. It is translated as CSARMFGTGEKLFF.

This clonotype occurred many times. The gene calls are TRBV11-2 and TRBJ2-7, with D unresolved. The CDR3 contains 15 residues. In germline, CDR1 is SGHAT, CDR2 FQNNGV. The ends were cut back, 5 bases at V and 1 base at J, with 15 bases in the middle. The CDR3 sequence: CASSQGKQRSYEQYF. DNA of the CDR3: TGTGCCAGCAGCCAAGGAAAACAGCGTTCCTACGAGCAGTACTTC.

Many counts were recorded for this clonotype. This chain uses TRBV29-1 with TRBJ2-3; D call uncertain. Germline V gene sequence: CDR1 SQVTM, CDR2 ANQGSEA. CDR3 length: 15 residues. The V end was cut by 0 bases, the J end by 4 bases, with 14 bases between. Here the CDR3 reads CSVEDRGELPDTQYF. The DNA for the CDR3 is TGCAGCGTTGAAGATCGAGGAGAGCTCCCAGATACGCAGTATTTT.

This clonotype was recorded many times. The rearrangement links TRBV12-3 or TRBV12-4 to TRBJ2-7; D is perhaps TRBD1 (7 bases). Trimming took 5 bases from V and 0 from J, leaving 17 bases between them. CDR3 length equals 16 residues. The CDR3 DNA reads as TGTGCCAGCAGTAGGGACTCAGGGACAGCCTCCTACGAGCAGTACTTC. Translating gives CASSRDSGTASYEQYF.

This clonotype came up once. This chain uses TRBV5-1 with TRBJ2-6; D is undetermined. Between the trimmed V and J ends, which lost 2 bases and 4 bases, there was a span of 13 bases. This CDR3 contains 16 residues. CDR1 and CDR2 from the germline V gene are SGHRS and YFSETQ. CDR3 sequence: CASSFSGPMGANVLTF. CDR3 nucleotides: TGCGCCAGCAGCTTCTCGGGCCCTATGGGGGCCAACGTCCTGACTTTC.

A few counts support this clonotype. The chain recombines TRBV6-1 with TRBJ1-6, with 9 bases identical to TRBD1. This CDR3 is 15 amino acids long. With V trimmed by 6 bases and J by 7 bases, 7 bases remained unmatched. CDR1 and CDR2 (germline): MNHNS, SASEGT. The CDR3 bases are TGTGCCAGCAGAATACCGGGACAGGGAAATTCACCCCTCCACTTT. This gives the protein CASRIPGQGNSPLHF.

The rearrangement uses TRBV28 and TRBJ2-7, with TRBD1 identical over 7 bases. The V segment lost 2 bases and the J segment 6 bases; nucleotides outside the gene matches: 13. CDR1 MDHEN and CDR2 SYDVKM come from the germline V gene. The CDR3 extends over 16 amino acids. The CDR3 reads CASSLVLGQKDGEQYF. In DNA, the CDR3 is TGTGCCAGCAGTTTAGTATTGGGACAGAAGGACGGCGAGCAGTACTTC.

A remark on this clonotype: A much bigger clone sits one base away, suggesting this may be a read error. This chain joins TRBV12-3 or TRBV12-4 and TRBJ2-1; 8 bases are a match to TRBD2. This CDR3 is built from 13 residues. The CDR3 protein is CTSNLETSAKQFF. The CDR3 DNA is TGTACCAGCAATTTAGAGACTAGCGCAAAGCAGTTCTTC.

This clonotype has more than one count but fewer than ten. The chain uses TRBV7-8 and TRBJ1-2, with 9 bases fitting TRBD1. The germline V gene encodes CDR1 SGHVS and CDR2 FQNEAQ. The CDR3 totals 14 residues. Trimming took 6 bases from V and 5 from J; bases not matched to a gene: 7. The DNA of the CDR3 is TGTGCCAGCAGTTCTGGACAGGGGAGATATGGCTACACCTTC. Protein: CASSSGQGRYGYTF.

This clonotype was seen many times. CDR3 sequence reads: CASRDRGPLETQYF. CDR3 nucleotide sequence: TGTGCCAGCAGGGACAGGGGACCTCTCGAGACCCAGTACTTC. This rearrangement joins TRBV7-9 to TRBJ2-5; 9 bases line up with TRBD1. This CDR3 is built from 14 residues. Germline loops: CDR1 SEHNR, CDR2 FQNEAQ (reference sequence). V trimming: 6 bases; J trimming: 5 bases; junction bases outside the gene matches: 7.

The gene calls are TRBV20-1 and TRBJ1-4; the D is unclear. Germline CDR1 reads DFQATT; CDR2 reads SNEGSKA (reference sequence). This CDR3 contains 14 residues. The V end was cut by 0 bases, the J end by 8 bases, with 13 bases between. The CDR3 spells CSARDARQGEKLFF. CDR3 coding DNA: TGCAGTGCTAGAGACGCTCGACAAGGGGAAAAACTGTTTTTT.

CDR3 sequence reads: CASSLFSSVKELFF. The DNA of the CDR3 is TGTGCCAGCAGTTTATTTAGCAGCGTCAAAGAGCTGTTTTTT. The chain is built from TRBV28 and TRBJ2-2; D is unresolved. The CDR3 is made up of 14 amino acids. Germline loops: CDR1 MDHEN, CDR2 SYDVKM. Deletions cut 1 base from V and 11 bases from J, with 14 bases between.

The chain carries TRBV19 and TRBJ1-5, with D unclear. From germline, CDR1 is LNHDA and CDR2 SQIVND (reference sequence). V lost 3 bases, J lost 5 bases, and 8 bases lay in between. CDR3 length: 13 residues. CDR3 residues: CASSMGNYQPQHF. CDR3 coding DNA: TGTGCCAGTAGTATGGGTAACTATCAGCCCCAGCATTTT.

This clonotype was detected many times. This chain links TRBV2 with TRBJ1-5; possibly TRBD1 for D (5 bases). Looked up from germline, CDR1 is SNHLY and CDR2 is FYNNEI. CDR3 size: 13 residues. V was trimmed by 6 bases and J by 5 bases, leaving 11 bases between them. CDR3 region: CASSLLGHQPQHF. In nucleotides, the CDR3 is TGTGCCAGCAGCCTATTGGGGCATCAGCCCCAGCATTTT.

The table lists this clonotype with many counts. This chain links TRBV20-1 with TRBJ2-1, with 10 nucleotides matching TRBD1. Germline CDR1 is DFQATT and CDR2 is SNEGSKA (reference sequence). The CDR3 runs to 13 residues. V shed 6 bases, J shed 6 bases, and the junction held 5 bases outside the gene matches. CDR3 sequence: CSANDRGLNEQFF. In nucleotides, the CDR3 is TGCAGTGCAAACGACAGGGGGCTCAATGAGCAGTTCTTC.

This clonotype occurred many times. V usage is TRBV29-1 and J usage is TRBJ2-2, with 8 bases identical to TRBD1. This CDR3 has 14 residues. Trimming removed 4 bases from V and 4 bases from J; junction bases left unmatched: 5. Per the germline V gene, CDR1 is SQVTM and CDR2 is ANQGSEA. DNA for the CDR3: TGCAGCGTTGGGACAGGGCTCGGCACCGGGGAGCTGTTTTTT. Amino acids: CSVGTGLGTGELFF.

For the CDR3, the DNA is TGTGCCAGCTTCACGGCCCGGGAATCTATAAACTATGGCTACACCTTC. It encodes CASFTARESINYGYTF. The V and J genes are TRBV28 and TRBJ1-2; D unclear. CDR3 length equals 16 residues. Germline V gene data show CDR1 as MDHEN and CDR2 as SYDVKM. V lost 8 bases and J lost 2, with 21 bases in between.

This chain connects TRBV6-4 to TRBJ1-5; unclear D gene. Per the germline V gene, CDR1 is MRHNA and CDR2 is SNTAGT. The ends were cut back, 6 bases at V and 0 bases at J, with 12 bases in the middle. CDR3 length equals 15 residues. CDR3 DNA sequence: TGTGCCAGCAGGGCTCAGGCTTATAGCAATCAGCCCCAGCATTTT. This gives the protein CASRAQAYSNQPQHF.

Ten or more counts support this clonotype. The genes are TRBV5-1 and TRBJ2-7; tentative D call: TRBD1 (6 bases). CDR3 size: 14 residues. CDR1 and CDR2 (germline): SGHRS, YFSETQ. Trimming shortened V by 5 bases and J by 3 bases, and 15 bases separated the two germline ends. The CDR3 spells CASSLPWDNYEQYF. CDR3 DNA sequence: TGCGCCAGCAGTCTGCCCTGGGACAACTACGAGCAGTACTTC. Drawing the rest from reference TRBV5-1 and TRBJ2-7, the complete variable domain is KAGVTQTPRYLIKTRGQQVTLSCSPISGHRSVSWYQQTPGQGLQFLFEYFSETQRNKGNFPGRFSGRQFSNSRSEMNVSTLELGDSALYLCASSLPWDNYEQYFGPGTRLTVT.